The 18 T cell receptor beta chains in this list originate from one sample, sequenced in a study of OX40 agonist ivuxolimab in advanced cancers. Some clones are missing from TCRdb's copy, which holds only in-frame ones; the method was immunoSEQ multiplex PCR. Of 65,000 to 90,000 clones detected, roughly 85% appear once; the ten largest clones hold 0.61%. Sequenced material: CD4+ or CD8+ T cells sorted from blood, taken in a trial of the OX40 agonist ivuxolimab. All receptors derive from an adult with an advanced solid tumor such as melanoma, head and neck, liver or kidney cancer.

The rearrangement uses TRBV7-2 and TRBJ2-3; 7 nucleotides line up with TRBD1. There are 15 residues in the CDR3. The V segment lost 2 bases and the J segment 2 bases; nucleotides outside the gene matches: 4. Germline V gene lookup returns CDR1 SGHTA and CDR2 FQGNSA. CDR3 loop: CASSLQGQNTDTQYF. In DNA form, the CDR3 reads TGTGCCAGCAGCTTACAGGGACAGAACACAGATACGCAGTATTTT.

CDR3 sequence (DNA): TGTGCCAGCAGCTTGACAGGGGCCCTCTCCTACGAGCAGTACTTC. Protein product: CASSLTGALSYEQYF. The chain couples TRBV11-2 to TRBJ2-7, with 8 bases that match TRBD1. This CDR3 contains 15 residues. With V trimmed by 3 bases and J by 0 bases, 4 bases remained unmatched. CDR1 and CDR2 from the germline V gene are SGHAT and FQNNGV.

CDR3 in DNA: TGCAGCGCCGTAAGTGGCGGAGCTTTCTTT. This gives the protein CSAVSGGAFF. V usage is TRBV29-1 and J usage is TRBJ1-1, with unresolved D. Germline V lookup: CDR1 SQVTM, CDR2 ANQGSEA. The V gene lost 7 bases and the J gene lost 10 bases, with 13 bases spanning the gap. The CDR3 is 10 amino acids.

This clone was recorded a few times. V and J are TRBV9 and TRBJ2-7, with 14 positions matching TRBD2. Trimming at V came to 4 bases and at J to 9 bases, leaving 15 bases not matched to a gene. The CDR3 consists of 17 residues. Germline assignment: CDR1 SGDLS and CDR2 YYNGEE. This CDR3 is CASSTGTSGGHWGAQYF. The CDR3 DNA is TGTGCCAGCAGCACTGGGACTAGCGGGGGCCATTGGGGCGCGCAGTACTTC.

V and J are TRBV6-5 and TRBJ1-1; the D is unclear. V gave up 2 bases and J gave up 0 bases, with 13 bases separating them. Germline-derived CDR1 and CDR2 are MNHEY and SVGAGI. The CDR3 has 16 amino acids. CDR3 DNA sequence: TGTGCCAGCAGTTACCCACCAGGCGGGGTGAACACTGAAGCTTTCTTT. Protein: CASSYPPGGVNTEAFF.

The CDR3 nucleotides are TGTGCCAGCAGCTCAGGGTTCTCCTACGAGCAGTACTTC. It encodes CASSSGFSYEQYF. J is TRBJ2-7 and V is TRBV5-6; a possible D gene is TRBD1 (5 bases). CDR1 is SGHDT, CDR2 YYEEEE, per germline. The CDR3 extends over 13 amino acids. V was trimmed by 3 bases and J by 0 bases, leaving 7 bases between them. Using reference TRBV5-6 and TRBJ2-7 for the parts outside the CDR3, the full variable domain is DAGVTQSPTHLIKTRGQQVTLRCSPKSGHDTVSWYQQALGQGPQFIFQYYEEEERQRGNFPDRFSGHQFPNYSSELNVNALLLGDSALYLCASSSGFSYEQYFGPGTRLTVT.

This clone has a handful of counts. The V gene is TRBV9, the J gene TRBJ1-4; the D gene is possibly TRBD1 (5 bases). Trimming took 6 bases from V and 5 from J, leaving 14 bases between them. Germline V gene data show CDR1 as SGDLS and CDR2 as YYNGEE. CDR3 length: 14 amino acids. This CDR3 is CASNTGQGNEKLFF. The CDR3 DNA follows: TGTGCCAGCAATACGGGGCAGGGAAATGAAAAACTGTTTTTT.

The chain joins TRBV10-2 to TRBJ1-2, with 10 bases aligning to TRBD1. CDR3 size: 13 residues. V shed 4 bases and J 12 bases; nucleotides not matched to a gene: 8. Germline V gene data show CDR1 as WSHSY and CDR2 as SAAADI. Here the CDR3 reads CASSAAGTGVNTF. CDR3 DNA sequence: TGCGCCAGCAGTGCTGCCGGGACAGGGGTAAACACCTTC.

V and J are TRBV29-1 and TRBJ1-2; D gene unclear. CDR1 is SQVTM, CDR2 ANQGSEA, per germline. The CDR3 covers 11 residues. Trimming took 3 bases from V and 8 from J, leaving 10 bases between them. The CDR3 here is CSVDLVAGYTF. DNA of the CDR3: TGCAGCGTTGACCTAGTAGCCGGCTACACCTTC.

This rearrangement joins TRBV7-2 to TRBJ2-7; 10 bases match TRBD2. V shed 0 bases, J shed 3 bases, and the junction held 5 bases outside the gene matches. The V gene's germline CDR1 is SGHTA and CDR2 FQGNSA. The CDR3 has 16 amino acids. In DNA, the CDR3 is TGTGCCAGCAGCTTAGCGTTTTCTAGCGGGGGCTACGAGCAGTACTTC. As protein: CASSLAFSSGGYEQYF.

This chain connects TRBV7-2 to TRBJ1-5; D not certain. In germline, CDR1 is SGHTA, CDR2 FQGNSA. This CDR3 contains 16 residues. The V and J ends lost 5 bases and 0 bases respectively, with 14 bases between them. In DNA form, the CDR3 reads TGTGCCAGCAGCCCGGCGAAGGCAGCTAGCAATCAGCCCCAGCATTTT. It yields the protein CASSPAKAASNQPQHF.

The CDR3 DNA follows: TGTGCCAGCAGCAAACAAACGACGGACAGGGATTATCAGCCCCAGCATTTT. This sequence encodes CASSKQTTDRDYQPQHF. The chain links TRBV21-1 to TRBJ1-5; the table's D call, TRBD1, was not checked against the DNA. TRBV21-1 is described as a pseudogene. CDR3 length: 17 amino acids.

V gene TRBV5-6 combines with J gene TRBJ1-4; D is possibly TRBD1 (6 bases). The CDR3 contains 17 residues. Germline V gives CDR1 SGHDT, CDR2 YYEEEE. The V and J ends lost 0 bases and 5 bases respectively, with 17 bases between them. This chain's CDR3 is CASSLAKTGGANEKLFF. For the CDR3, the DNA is TGTGCCAGCAGCTTGGCCAAGACGGGGGGCGCGAATGAAAAACTGTTTTTT.

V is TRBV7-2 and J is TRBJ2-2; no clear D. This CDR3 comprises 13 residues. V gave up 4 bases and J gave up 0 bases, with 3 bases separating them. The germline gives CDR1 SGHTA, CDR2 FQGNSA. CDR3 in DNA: TGTGCCAGCAGCTCCCCGAACACCGGGGAGCTGTTTTTT. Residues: CASSSPNTGELFF.

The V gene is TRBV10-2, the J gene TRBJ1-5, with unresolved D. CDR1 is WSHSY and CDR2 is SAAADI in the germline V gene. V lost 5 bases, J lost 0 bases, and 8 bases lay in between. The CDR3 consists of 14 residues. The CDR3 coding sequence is TGCGCCAGCAGTCCAACAGATAGCAATCAGCCCCAGCATTTT. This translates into CASSPTDSNQPQHF.

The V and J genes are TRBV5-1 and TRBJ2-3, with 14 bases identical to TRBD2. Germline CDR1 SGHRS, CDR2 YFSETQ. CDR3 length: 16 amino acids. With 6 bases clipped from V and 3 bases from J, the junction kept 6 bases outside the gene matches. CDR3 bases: TGCGCCAGCACGACTAGCGGGGGGGCCGGAACAGATACGCAGTATTTT. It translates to CASTTSGGAGTDTQYF.

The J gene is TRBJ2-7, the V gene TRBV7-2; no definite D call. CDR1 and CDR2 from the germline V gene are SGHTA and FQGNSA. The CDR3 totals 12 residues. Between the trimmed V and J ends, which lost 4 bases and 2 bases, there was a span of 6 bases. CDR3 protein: CASSSTTYEQYF. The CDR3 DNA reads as TGTGCCAGCAGCTCTACCACCTACGAGCAGTACTTC.

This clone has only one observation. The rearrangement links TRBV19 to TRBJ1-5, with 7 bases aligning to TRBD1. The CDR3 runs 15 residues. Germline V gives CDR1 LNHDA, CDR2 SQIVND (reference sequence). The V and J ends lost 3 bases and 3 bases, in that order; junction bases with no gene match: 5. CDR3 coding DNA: TGTGCCAGTAGTATGGGACAGAGATCCAATCAGCCCCAGCATTTT. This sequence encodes CASSMGQRSNQPQHF.